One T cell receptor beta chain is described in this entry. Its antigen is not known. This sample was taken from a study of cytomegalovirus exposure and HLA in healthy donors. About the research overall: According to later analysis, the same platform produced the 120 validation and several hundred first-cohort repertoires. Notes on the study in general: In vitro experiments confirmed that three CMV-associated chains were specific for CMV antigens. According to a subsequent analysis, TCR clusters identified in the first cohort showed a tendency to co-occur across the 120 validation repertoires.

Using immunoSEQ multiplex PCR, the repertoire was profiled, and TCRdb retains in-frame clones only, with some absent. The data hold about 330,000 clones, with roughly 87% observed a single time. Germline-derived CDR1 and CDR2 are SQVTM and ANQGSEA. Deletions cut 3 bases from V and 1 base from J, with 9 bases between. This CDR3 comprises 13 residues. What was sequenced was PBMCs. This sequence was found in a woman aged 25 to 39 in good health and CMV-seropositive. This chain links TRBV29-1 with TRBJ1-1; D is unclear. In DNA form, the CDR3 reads TGCAGCGTTGACCCCCAGGCGAACACTGAAGCTTTCTTT. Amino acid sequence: CSVDPQANTEAFF.